One and the same sample provided the 21 T cell receptor beta chains below, sequenced in a study of shared clonotypes between healthy human individuals (TCRdb year 2020). Library preparation was by the immunoSEQ multiplex PCR assay. The clones in this table, taken by TCRdb from immuneACCESS, are in-frame only. Not every clone is retained; where verified, under half of the shortfall comes from an unresolved V gene, and the cause of the rest is unknown. A total of about 1 million clones appear in this sample, 70% to 80% of them only once. Clones ranked in the top ten supply under 0.6% of the sample. Material for sequencing was memory CD4+ T cells from PBMCs. The intended sense of this specimen's cell subset or site label: CD45RA-negative fraction. These receptors all stem from a man aged 18 to 30 in good health. Some clones in this sample may be carry-over from other donors' samples.

This sequence joins TRBV5-4 and TRBJ2-3; possibly TRBD2 for D (5 bases). The CDR3 sequence is 15 residues long. With 0 bases removed from V and 2 bases from J, the gap between germline ends came to 10 bases. The germline gives CDR1 SGHNT, CDR2 YYREEE (reference sequence). The CDR3 region has the DNA TGTGCCAGCAGCTTGGTCGGGATACACACAGATACGCAGTATTTT. Its protein is CASSLVGIHTDTQYF.

This chain connects TRBV5-1 to TRBJ2-6, with 8 bases identical to TRBD1. V lost 8 bases, J lost 3 bases, and 4 bases stayed unmatched. The CDR3 is 14 residues long. Germline assignment: CDR1 SGHRS and CDR2 YFSETQ. CDR3 coding DNA: TGCGCCAGTCGACAGGGGTTTGGGGCCAACGTCCTGACTTTC. As protein: CASRQGFGANVLTF.

The gene calls are TRBV5-6 and TRBJ1-4; no definite D call. From germline, CDR1 is SGHDT and CDR2 YYEEEE. The CDR3 extends over 17 amino acids. Trimming cost V 6 bases and J 11 bases, with 29 bases left between them. In DNA, the CDR3 is TGTGCCAGCAACCTGCGCCACCCGGCGGGCCCCGATTCTAAACTGTTTTTT. Its translation: CASNLRHPAGPDSKLFF.

This chain joins TRBV6-5 and TRBJ2-7, with 8 bases fitting TRBD2. The CDR3 covers 13 residues. Germline V gene sequence: CDR1 MNHEY, CDR2 SVGAGI. With 6 bases clipped from V and 6 bases from J, the junction kept 7 bases outside the gene matches. The CDR3 sequence: CASSLAGWGEQYF. The CDR3 DNA sequence: TGTGCCAGCAGCTTAGCGGGATGGGGCGAGCAGTACTTC.

Comment on this clone: Other DNA sequences within the sample encode an identical CDR3. The rearrangement joins TRBV9 to TRBJ1-1; D is undetermined. Trimming left V 0 bases short and J 0 bases short, with 9 bases between. CDR1 SGDLS and CDR2 YYNGEE come from the germline V gene. The CDR3 is 15 amino acids. CDR3 nucleotides: TGTGCCAGCAGCGTAGGTGGAGCAATGAACACTGAAGCTTTCTTT. Translating it yields CASSVGGAMNTEAFF.

This clone occurred a few times. The J gene is TRBJ2-7, the V gene TRBV11-2; perhaps TRBD1 as D (6 bases). Per germline, CDR1 SGHAT and CDR2 FQNNGV. V lost 3 bases to trimming and J lost 0 bases, with 15 bases between them. This CDR3 contains 16 residues. CDR3 DNA: TGTGCCAGCAGCTTTAATACAGGGCCGACCTCCTACGAGCAGTACTTC. Translation: CASSFNTGPTSYEQYF. The variable domain in full, completed from reference TRBV11-2 and TRBJ2-7, reads EAGVAQSPRYKIIEKRQSVAFWCNPISGHATLYWYQQILGQGPKLLIQFQNNGVVDDSQLPKDRFSAERLKGVDSTLKIQPAKLEDSAVYLCASSFNTGPTSYEQYFGPGTRLTVT.

The V and J genes are TRBV29-1 and TRBJ2-7, with 7 bases fitting TRBD2. Per the germline V gene, CDR1 is SQVTM and CDR2 is ANQGSEA. The CDR3 sequence is 13 residues long. V was pared by 4 bases and J by 5 bases, with 8 bases of the junction left unmatched. CDR3: CSVVDREGDEQYF. The CDR3 DNA sequence: TGCAGCGTTGTGGATAGGGAGGGCGACGAGCAGTACTTC.

The V and J genes are TRBV5-4 and TRBJ1-2, with 8 positions matching TRBD1. This CDR3 has 14 residues. The V and J ends lost 2 bases and 4 bases, in that order; junction bases with no gene match: 4. The germline gives CDR1 SGHNT, CDR2 YYREEE (reference sequence). The CDR3 DNA follows: TGTGCCAGCAGCTTTACCGGGACAGGCTATGGCTACACCTTC. Translation: CASSFTGTGYGYTF.

This clone appeared once. This chain connects TRBV5-1 to TRBJ1-2; TRBD1 matches 7 bases. Germline V gene sequence: CDR1 SGHRS, CDR2 YFSETQ. This CDR3 region has 16 residues. V gave up 3 bases and J gave up 2 bases; unmatched junction bases: 10. Here the CDR3 reads CASSSALGQENYGYTF. The CDR3 DNA follows: TGCGCCAGCAGCTCTGCCCTCGGACAGGAAAACTATGGCTACACCTTC.

This chain joins TRBV10-2 and TRBJ2-3; maybe TRBD2 (5 bases). In germline, CDR1 is WSHSY, CDR2 SAAADI. V gave up 6 bases and J gave up 6 bases, with 19 bases separating them. CDR3 length: 15 residues. The DNA of the CDR3 is TGCGCCAGCAGCCGCGGACTCCTGGAGCGGGATACGCAGTATTTT. Residues: CASSRGLLERDTQYF.

The chain has TRBV7-8 and TRBJ1-2, with D possibly matching TRBD1 (5 bases). Deletions cut 0 bases from V and 6 bases from J, with 17 bases between. The CDR3 is 16 residues long. Germline V gives CDR1 SGHVS, CDR2 FQNEAQ. The CDR3 DNA sequence: TGTGCCAGCAGCTTAGCGGCGGGGGGTCGTACGGATGGCTACACCTTC. This translates into CASSLAAGGRTDGYTF.

This clone was counted a single time. The chain carries TRBV18 and TRBJ2-5; 7 nucleotides match TRBD1. The germline gives CDR1 KGHSH, CDR2 LQKENI. V lost 3 bases to trimming and J lost 6 bases; unmatched junction nucleotides: 7. This CDR3 region has 14 residues. Written as DNA, the CDR3 is TGTGCCAGCTCACCCCCACAGGGGAGAAAGACCCAGTACTTC. It specifies CASSPPQGRKTQYF.

The gene calls are TRBV7-6 and TRBJ1-3; D is possibly TRBD1 (6 bases). The germline V gene has CDR1 SGHVS and CDR2 FNYEAQ. The V end lost 3 bases, the J end lost 8 bases, and 17 bases lay between the germline ends. This CDR3 contains 15 residues. This chain's CDR3 is CASSFRDTEMDTIYF. CDR3 DNA: TGTGCCAGCAGCTTCCGGGACACCGAGATGGACACCATATATTTT.

The CDR3 spells CASSRRELNTEAFF. The CDR3 DNA is TGTGCCAGTAGCCGAAGGGAGTTGAACACTGAAGCTTTCTTT. This chain connects TRBV19 to TRBJ1-1; no firm D call. The germline CDR1 and CDR2 sequences are LNHDA and SQIVND (reference sequence). CDR3 length: 14 amino acids. V gave up 6 bases and J gave up 0 bases, with 11 bases separating them. Full variable domain (remainder filled in from reference TRBV19 and TRBJ1-1): DGGITQSPKYLFRKEGQNVTLSCEQNLNHDAMYWYRQDPGQGLRLIYYSQIVNDFQKGDIAEGYSVSREKKESFPLTVTSAQKNPTAFYLCASSRRELNTEAFFGQGTRLTVV.

The chain couples TRBV4-3 to TRBJ1-1; tentatively, D is TRBD1 (6 bases). V was pared by 0 bases and J by 4 bases, with 18 bases between. CDR1 is LGHNA and CDR2 is YSLEER in the germline V gene. This CDR3 is built from 17 residues. The CDR3: CASSQDIGLAGATEAFF. CDR3 sequence (DNA): TGCGCCAGCAGCCAAGATATCGGGTTGGCAGGGGCCACTGAAGCTTTCTTT.

This clone showed up just once. This chain uses TRBV11-2 with TRBJ2-7; D perhaps matches TRBD2 (7 bases). The CDR3 consists of 16 residues. Trimming pared 2 bases from V and 0 bases from J, leaving 14 bases between. Germline V gives CDR1 SGHAT, CDR2 FQNNGV. This CDR3 reads CASSLPAGASSYEQYF. CDR3 nucleotide sequence: TGTGCCAGCAGCTTACCCGCGGGGGCAAGCTCCTACGAGCAGTACTTC.

This chain's CDR3 is CASSAGGQVNEQFF. DNA for the CDR3: TGTGCCAGCTCGGCGGGAGGGCAGGTCAATGAGCAGTTCTTC. The chain recombines TRBV28 with TRBJ2-1, with 9 bases that match TRBD2. The trim removed 8 bases at V and 6 bases at J, leaving 8 bases unmatched. CDR1 is MDHEN, CDR2 SYDVKM, per germline. CDR3 length: 14 amino acids. The variable domain in full, with the rest retrieved from reference TRBV28 and TRBJ2-1, is DVKVTQSSRYLVKRTGEKVFLECVQDMDHENMFWYRQDPGLGLRLIYFSYDVKMKEKGDIPEGYSVSREKKERFSLILESASTNQTSMYLCASSAGGQVNEQFFGPGTRLTVL.

The chain links TRBV6-5 to TRBJ2-3; D is unclear. With 4 bases removed from V and 0 bases from J, the gap between germline ends came to 5 bases. This CDR3 spans 13 amino acids. Germline CDR1 and CDR2: MNHEY and SVGAGI. The DNA for the CDR3 is TGTGCCAGCAGTTTGACTAGCACAGATACGCAGTATTTT. Protein product: CASSLTSTDTQYF.

The chain carries TRBV5-1 and TRBJ2-7, with 8 bases lining up with TRBD1. The CDR3 is 14 residues long. V lost 4 bases to trimming and J lost 5 bases; unmatched junction nucleotides: 8. Germline CDR1 SGHRS, CDR2 YFSETQ. CDR3 in DNA: TGCGCCAGCAGCCCTGGACAGGGTGGCGACGAGCAGTACTTC. It codes for CASSPGQGGDEQYF.

The V and J genes are TRBV11-2 and TRBJ1-3, with 8 bases fitting TRBD1. This CDR3 has 16 residues. Unmatched junction bases numbered 8, after V lost 5 bases and J lost 2 bases. Germline V gene data show CDR1 as SGHAT and CDR2 as FQNNGV. The CDR3 sequence is CASSVRQGFTGNTIYF. CDR3 coding DNA: TGTGCCAGCAGCGTTCGACAGGGGTTTACTGGAAACACCATATATTTT.

The sample holds a few counts of this clone. The chain combines TRBV14 with TRBJ1-2, with no clear D. CDR3 length: 14 residues. V gave up 1 base and J gave up 9 bases, with 15 bases separating them. Germline lookup yields CDR1 SGHDN and CDR2 FVKESK. CDR3 sequence (DNA): TGTGCCAGCAGCCAAGCCATCGGATATCCCCGCTACACCTTC. It encodes CASSQAIGYPRYTF.